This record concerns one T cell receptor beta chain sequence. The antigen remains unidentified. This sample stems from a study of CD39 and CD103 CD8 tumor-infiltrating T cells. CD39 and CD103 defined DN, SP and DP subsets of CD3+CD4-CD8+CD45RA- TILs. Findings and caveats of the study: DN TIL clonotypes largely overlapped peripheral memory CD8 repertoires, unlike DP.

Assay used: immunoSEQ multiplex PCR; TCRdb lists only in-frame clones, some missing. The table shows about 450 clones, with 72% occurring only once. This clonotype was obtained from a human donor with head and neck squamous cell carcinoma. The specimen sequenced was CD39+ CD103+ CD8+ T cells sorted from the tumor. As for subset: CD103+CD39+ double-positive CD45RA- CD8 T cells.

CDR3 protein: CASSTGSYYEQYF. The CDR3, as DNA: TGTGCCAGCAGCACAGGGTCGTACTACGAGCAGTACTTC. The chain is built from TRBV25-1 and TRBJ2-7, with D perhaps matching TRBD1 (6 bases). Germline CDR1 is MGHDK and CDR2 is SYGVNS. The V end was cut by 6 bases, the J end by 3 bases, with 12 bases between. CDR3 length: 13 amino acids.